These T cell receptor beta chains were read from a single sample in a study of blood T cells in healthy people across ages. TCRdb reanalysed the 5' RACE reads using MiXCR and keeps one entry per CDR3 protein. The profile shows roughly 730,000 distinct CDR3 sequences, 56% of them singletons. The sequenced sample was blood. These receptors all stem from a man aged 40-49 years in good health. Both conserved end residues are part of each CDR3. D genes are given only for firm matches. Not all rows give a size; the values are once, few, many and, for expanded clones, a class.

d_gene | j_gene | v_gene | abundance | CDR3nt | CDR3aa
TRBD2 | TRBJ2-1 | TRBV6-5 | . | TGTGCCAGCAGTTCACTAGCGGGAGCCACGGATGAGCAGTTCTTC | CASSSLAGATDEQFF
. | TRBJ2-5 | TRBV7-9 | . | TGTGCCAGCAGCTTGATGACGGGGGAGACCCAGTACTTC | CASSLMTGETQYF
. | TRBJ2-1 | TRBV2 | . | TGTGCCAGCAGTGAACCCGGAACTGAGCAGTTCTTC | CASSEPGTEQFF
. | TRBJ2-3 | TRBV6-5 | . | TGTGCCAGCAGTCCCTCAGCAGGGAGGTTCACAGATACGCAGTATTTT | CASSPSAGRFTDTQYF
TRBD2 | TRBJ2-1 | TRBV11-2 | . | TGTGCCAGCAGCGTATTGACTAGCGGGAGCGTCGTGAGCTCCTACAATGAGCAGTTCTTC | CASSVLTSGSVVSSYNEQFF
TRBD1 | TRBJ2-1 | TRBV28 | . | TGTGCCAGCAGCTTGGACAGGGGAGGTAATGAGCAGTTCTTC | CASSLDRGGNEQFF
. | TRBJ2-6 | TRBV13 | few | TGTGCCAGCAGCTTAGGGGGACACTCTGGGGCCAACGTCCTGACTTTC | CASSLGGHSGANVLTF
TRBD1 | TRBJ2-1 | TRBV5-1 | . | TGCGCCAGCAGTACGATAAAGCCGGGACAGGGGAACAATGAGCAGTTCTTC | CASSTIKPGQGNNEQFF
TRBD1 | TRBJ2-7 | TRBV7-2 | . | TGTGCCAGCAGCTTAGAGACAGGGACAACCTACGAGCAGTACTTC | CASSLETGTTYEQYF
. | TRBJ2-5 | TRBV5-4 | . | TGTGCCAGCAGCTCTAGAATGGGACTTCAAGAGACCCAGTACTTC | CASSSRMGLQETQYF
TRBD1 | TRBJ2-7 | TRBV20-1 | . | TGCAGTGCTAGGGGGACAGGGATAATCTACGAGCAGTACTTC | CSARGTGIIYEQYF
TRBD2 | TRBJ2-7 | TRBV7-9 | . | TGTGCCAGCAGCTCACGAGGTACCCCCGAGGCGGGAGGGCAGTCCTACGAGCAGTACTTC | CASSSRGTPEAGGQSYEQYF
. | TRBJ2-7 | TRBV6-5 | . | TGTGCCAGCGGGCGGGATGGGGCCTCCTACGAGCAGTACTTC | CASGRDGASYEQYF
. | TRBJ2-7 | TRBV4-3 | . | TGCGCCAGCAGCCAAGGGCTTATTGACAGTGCGTACGAGCAGTACTTC | CASSQGLIDSAYEQYF
. | TRBJ2-3 | TRBV3-1 | few | TGTGCCAGTCGGCAAACAGATACGCAGTATTTT | CASRQTDTQYF
TRBD1 | TRBJ2-7 | TRBV10-3 | . | TGTGCCATCAGTGACGCCGGGACAGGGGGACTCTACGAGCAGTACTTC | CAISDAGTGGLYEQYF
. | TRBJ1-2 | TRBV9 | . | TGTGCCAGCAACGAAGCTCCCGGGAACTACTATGGCTACACCTTC | CASNEAPGNYYGYTF
. | TRBJ2-1 | TRBV15 | . | TGTGCCACCAGCAGAGATTTTGAGAGTGAGCAGTTCTTC | CATSRDFESEQFF
. | TRBJ2-7 | TRBV29-1 | few | TGCAGCGCCCGCTCACGTGGGGGAAAGGACGAGCAGTACTTC | CSARSRGGKDEQYF
. | TRBJ2-7 | TRBV7-2 | . | TGTGCCAACAGCTTAGCAGGCAGTCTACTCTACGAGCAGTACTTC | CANSLAGSLLYEQYF
TRBD2 | TRBJ2-1 | TRBV4-2 | . | TGTGCCAGCAGCCAAGATATCGGGCGGGGGGGTTACAATGAGCAGTTCTTC | CASSQDIGRGGYNEQFF
TRBD1 | TRBJ2-3 | TRBV13 | . | TGTGCCAGCAGCTTACAGGGGGACGATACGCAGTATTTT | CASSLQGDDTQYF
. | TRBJ2-6 | TRBV7-8 | . | TGTGCCAGCAGCTTATCCAGGGTTCGCTCTGGGGCCAACGTCCTGACTTTC | CASSLSRVRSGANVLTF
. | TRBJ1-5 | TRBV29-1 | . | TGCAGCGTTGAAGGGGGCGGGGGTATGGGCAATCAGCCCCAGCATTTT | CSVEGGGGMGNQPQHF
TRBD2 | TRBJ2-5 | TRBV5-1 | . | TGCGCCAGCAGCTTGCAAGCGGGGGGTGAGGATGAGCAGTACTTC | CASSLQAGGEDEQYF
. | TRBJ2-5 | TRBV18 | . | TGTGCCAGCTCACCGAACGCGGACCAAGAGACCCAGTACTTC | CASSPNADQETQYF
. | TRBJ2-4 | TRBV2 | . | TGTGCCAGCAGTGAATACCCCGGGAGAGCCAAAAACATTCAGTACTTC | CASSEYPGRAKNIQYF
. | TRBJ2-1 | TRBV9 | . | TGTGCCAGCAGCTCCCGAGCTGGGGGGTCTGATAGTGAGCAGTTCTTC | CASSSRAGGSDSEQFF
TRBD2 | TRBJ2-3 | TRBV4-3 | . | TGCGCCAGCAGCCCGGATATAGCGGGAGGGGGAAATACGCAGTATTTT | CASSPDIAGGGNTQYF
TRBD1 | TRBJ1-2 | TRBV6-1 | . | TGTGCCAGCACCCCGGGACAGGGGGCGTATGGCTACACCTTC | CASTPGQGAYGYTF
TRBD2 | TRBJ2-3 | TRBV20-1 | few | TGCAGTGCTAGAGAAAGCGGGGCGGGAGATACGCAGTATTTT | CSARESGAGDTQYF
. | TRBJ1-6 | TRBV28 | . | TGTGCCAGCAGAGTGGGGACCGCGAGCTCCTATAATTCACCCCTCCACTTT | CASRVGTASSYNSPLHF
TRBD1 | TRBJ1-5 | TRBV7-2 | . | TGTGCCAGCAGCTTAGGTCATCGGGGACAGGGACAGCCCCAGCATTTT | CASSLGHRGQGQPQHF
TRBD1 | TRBJ2-1 | TRBV6-6 | . | TGTGCCAGCAGTCCGACAGGGTTTGAGCAGTTCTTC | CASSPTGFEQFF
. | TRBJ2-4 | TRBV10-3 | . | TGTGCCATCAGCGATAGCGGTGGGGTCAAAAACATTCAGTACTTC | CAISDSGGVKNIQYF
. | TRBJ2-5 | TRBV28 | . | TGTGCCAGCAACTGGGGCGATGGGGAGACCCAGTACTTC | CASNWGDGETQYF
. | TRBJ2-5 | TRBV10-3 | . | TGTGCCATCAGCTCCAACAGGGACCAAGAGACCCAGTACTTC | CAISSNRDQETQYF
TRBD1 | TRBJ1-2 | TRBV6-2/TRBV6-3 | . | TGTGCCAGCAGTGGGGACAGAATCTATGGCTACACCTTC | CASSGDRIYGYTF
. | TRBJ2-5 | TRBV5-1 | . | TGCGCCAGCAGCCAGGCGGGAAGGGGGAGTCAAGAGACCCAGTACTTC | CASSQAGRGSQETQYF
. | TRBJ2-7 | TRBV7-2 | few | TGTGCCAGCAGCTTATCCGAGGGACTCTCCTACGAGCAGTACTTC | CASSLSEGLSYEQYF
TRBD2 | TRBJ2-7 | TRBV3-1 | . | TGTGCCAGCAGCCAAGAGGCCGTGGGAGGGCTTACTAGCGGGAGAGCCCAAACCTACGAGCAGTACTTC | CASSQEAVGGLTSGRAQTYEQYF
TRBD1 | TRBJ1-1 | TRBV4-2 | . | TGTGCCAGCAGCCCACTTGACAGGGGCGTTACTGAAGCTTTCTTT | CASSPLDRGVTEAFF
. | TRBJ1-1 | TRBV29-1 | . | TGCAGCGCCGATGATCAGGGACGGACTGAAGCTTTCTTT | CSADDQGRTEAFF
TRBD2 | TRBJ2-5 | TRBV6-6 | few | TGTGCCAGCAGTTCTACTAGCGGGGGGGCGGAGACCCAGTACTTC | CASSSTSGGAETQYF
TRBD1 | TRBJ1-4 | TRBV15 | few | TGTGCCACCAGCAGAGACAGGACAGGAACTAATGAAAAACTGTTTTTT | CATSRDRTGTNEKLFF
. | TRBJ1-6 | TRBV7-2 | once | TGTGCCAGCAGCTTAATTGGGCAGGGGCCCCGCGGCTATAATTCACCCCTCCACTTT | CASSLIGQGPRGYNSPLHF
. | TRBJ2-7 | TRBV5-1 | . | TGCGCCAGCAGTGAAGCGGGTACCTACGAGCAGTACTTC | CASSEAGTYEQYF
. | TRBJ2-7 | TRBV10-3 | . | TGTGCCATCAGTGGACTGGAGGAGCAGTACTTC | CAISGLEEQYF